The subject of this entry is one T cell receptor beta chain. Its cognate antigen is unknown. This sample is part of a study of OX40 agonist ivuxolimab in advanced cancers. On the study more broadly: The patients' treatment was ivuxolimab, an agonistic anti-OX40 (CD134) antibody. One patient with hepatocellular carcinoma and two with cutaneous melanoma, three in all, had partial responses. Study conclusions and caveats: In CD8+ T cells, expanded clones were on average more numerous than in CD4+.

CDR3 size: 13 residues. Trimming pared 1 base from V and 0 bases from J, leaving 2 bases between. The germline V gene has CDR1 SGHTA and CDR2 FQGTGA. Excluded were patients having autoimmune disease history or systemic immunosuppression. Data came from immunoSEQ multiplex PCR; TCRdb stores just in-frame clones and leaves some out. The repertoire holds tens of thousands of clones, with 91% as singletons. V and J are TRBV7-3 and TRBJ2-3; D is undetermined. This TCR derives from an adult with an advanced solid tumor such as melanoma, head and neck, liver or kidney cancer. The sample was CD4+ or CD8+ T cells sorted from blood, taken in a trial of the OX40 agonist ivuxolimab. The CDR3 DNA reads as TGTGCCAGCAGCTTAAGTAGCACAGATACGCAGTATTTT. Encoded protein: CASSLSSTDTQYF.